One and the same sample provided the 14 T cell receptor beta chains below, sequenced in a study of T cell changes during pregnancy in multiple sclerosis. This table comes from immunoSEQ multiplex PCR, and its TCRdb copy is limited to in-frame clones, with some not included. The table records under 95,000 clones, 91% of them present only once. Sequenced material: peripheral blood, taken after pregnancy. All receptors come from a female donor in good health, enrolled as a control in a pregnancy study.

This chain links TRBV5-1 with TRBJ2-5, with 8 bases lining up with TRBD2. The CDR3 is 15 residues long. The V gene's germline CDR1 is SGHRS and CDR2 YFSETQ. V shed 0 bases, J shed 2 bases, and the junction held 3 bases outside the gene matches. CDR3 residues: CASSLAVAGQETQYF. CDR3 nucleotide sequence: TGCGCCAGCAGCTTGGCGGTAGCGGGGCAAGAGACCCAGTACTTC.

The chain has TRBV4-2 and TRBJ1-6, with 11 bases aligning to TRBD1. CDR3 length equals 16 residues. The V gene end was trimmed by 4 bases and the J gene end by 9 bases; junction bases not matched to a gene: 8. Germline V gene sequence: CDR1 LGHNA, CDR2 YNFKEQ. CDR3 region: CASSRPYGTGGSPLHF. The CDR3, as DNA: TGTGCCAGCAGCCGGCCTTATGGGACAGGGGGTTCACCCCTCCACTTT.

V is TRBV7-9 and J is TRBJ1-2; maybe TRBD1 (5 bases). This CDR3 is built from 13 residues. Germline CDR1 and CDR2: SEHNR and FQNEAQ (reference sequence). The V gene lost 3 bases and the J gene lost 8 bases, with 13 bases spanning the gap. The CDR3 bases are TGTGCCAGCAGCTTTGGGGGGGGATACGGCTACACCTTC. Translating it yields CASSFGGGYGYTF.

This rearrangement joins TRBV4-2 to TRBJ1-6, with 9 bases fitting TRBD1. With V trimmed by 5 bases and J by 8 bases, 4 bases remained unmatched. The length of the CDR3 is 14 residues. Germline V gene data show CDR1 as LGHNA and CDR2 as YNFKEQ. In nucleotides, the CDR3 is TGTGCCAGCAGCTTCCGGACAGGGGATTCACCCCTCCACTTT. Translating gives CASSFRTGDSPLHF.

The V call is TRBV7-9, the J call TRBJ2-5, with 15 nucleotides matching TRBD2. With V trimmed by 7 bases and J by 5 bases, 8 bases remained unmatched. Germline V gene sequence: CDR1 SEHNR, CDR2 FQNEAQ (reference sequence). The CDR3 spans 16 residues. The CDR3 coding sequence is TGTGCCAGCACCGGACTAGCGGGGGGGGATTTGGAGACCCAGTACTTC. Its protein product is CASTGLAGGDLETQYF.

For the CDR3, the DNA is TGTGCCATCAGTCAGGGCACGGGTGAAAAACTGTTTTTT. This encodes CAISQGTGEKLFF. This chain connects TRBV10-3 to TRBJ1-4; D is perhaps TRBD1 (5 bases). Trimming took 5 bases from V and 7 from J, leaving 11 bases between them. CDR3 size: 13 residues. From germline, CDR1 is ENHRY and CDR2 SYGVKD.

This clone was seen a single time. CDR3 DNA sequence: TGTGCCCTTCGGGGGACGGGGACGGGCTACACCTTC. Translation gives CALRGTGTGYTF. The V gene is TRBV7-2, the J gene TRBJ1-2; D is perhaps TRBD1 (5 bases). Germline values: CDR1 SGHTA, CDR2 FQGNSA. The length of the CDR3 is 12 residues. Trimming removed 11 bases from V and 8 bases from J, with 18 bases in between.

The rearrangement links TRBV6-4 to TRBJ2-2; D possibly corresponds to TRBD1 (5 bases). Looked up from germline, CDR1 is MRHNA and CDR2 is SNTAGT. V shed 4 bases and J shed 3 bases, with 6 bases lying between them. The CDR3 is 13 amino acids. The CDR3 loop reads CASSGRDTGELFF. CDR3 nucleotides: TGTGCCAGCAGTGGCAGGGACACCGGGGAGCTGTTTTTT.

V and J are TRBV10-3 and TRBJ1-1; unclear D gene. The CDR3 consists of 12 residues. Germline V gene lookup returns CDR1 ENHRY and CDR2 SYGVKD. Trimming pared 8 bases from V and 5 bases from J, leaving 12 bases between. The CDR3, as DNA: TGTGCCATCGGCGCGGGAAGGACTGAAGCTTTCTTT. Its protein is CAIGAGRTEAFF.

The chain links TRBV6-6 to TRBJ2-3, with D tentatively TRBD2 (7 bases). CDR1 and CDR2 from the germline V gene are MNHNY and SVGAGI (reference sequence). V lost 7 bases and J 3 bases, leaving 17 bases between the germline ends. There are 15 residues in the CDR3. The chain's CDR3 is CASTKGGARTDTQYF. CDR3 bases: TGTGCCAGCACCAAGGGGGGGGCTCGGACAGATACGCAGTATTTT.

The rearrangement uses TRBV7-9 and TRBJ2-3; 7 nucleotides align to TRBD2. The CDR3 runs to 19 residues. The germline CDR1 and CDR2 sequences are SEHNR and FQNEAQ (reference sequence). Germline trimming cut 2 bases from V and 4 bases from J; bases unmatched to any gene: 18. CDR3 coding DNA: TGTGCCAGCAGCTTAAGGGAGGGAGGGGCCTTCGCTGGTGCAGATACGCAGTATTTT. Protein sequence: CASSLREGGAFAGADTQYF. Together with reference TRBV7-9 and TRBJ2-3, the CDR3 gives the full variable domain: DTGVSQNPRHKITKRGQNVTFRCDPISEHNRLYWYRQTLGQGPEFLTYFQNEAQLEKSRLLSDRFSAERPKGSFSTLEIQRTEQGDSAMYLCASSLREGGAFAGADTQYFGPGTRLTVL.

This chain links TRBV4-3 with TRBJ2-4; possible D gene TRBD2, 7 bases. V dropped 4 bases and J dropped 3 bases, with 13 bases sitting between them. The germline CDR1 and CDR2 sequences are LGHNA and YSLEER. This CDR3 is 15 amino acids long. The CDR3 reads CASSPRGGGKNIQYF. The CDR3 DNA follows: TGCGCCAGCAGCCCAAGGGGGGGTGGCAAAAACATTCAGTACTTC.

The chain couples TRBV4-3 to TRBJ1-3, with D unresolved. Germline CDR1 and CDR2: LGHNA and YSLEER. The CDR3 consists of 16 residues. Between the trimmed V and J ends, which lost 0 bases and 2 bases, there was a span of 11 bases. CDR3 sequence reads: CASSQERRGAGNTIYF. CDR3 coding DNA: TGCGCCAGCAGCCAAGAACGGCGGGGAGCTGGAAACACCATATATTTT.

The CDR3 protein is CASSIGTVGPDTQYF. CDR3 DNA: TGTGCCAGCAGTATCGGGACAGTTGGCCCAGATACGCAGTATTTT. The V call is TRBV28, the J call TRBJ2-3; the match to TRBD1 covers 7 bases. The J segment lost 4 bases and the V segment lost 5 bases, leaving 9 bases of the junction unmatched. Germline assignment: CDR1 MDHEN and CDR2 SYDVKM. The CDR3 is 15 residues long.